This T cell receptor beta chain was recorded in a study of shared clonotypes between healthy human individuals. Both subsets, CD45RA+ naive and CD45RA-negative memory, were split from the CD4+ cells. Each subset's genomic DNA was shared equally among a number of immunoSEQ plates. Method: immunoSEQ multiplex PCR; TCRdb's copy keeps in-frame clones and lacks some. Among a few million clones, approximately 94% were seen once, and the ten largest hold roughly 0.15%. V gave up 1 base and J gave up 0 bases, with 14 bases separating them. The germline V gene encodes CDR1 SGHRS and CDR2 YFSETQ. This CDR3 comprises 16 residues.

The chain recombines TRBV5-1 with TRBJ2-7, with D perhaps matching TRBD2 (5 bases). The sequence derives from a man between 18 and 35 years old in good health. The sample comprised naive CD4+ T cells sorted from blood. Subset meaning: CD45RA+ positively selected. The CDR3 nucleotides are TGCGCCAGCAGCTTGATCAGCGGTTATAGCTCCTACGAGCAGTACTTC. It codes for CASSLISGYSSYEQYF.